This T cell receptor (beta chain) is from a study of T cell responses to AZD1222 COVID-19 vaccine. From germline, CDR1 is SGHDT and CDR2 YYEEEE. Trimming took 1 base from V and 0 from J, leaving 10 bases between them. The CDR3 covers 16 residues. TCRdb's copy holds only in-frame clones and misses some; the assay was immunoSEQ multiplex PCR. The table has 130,000 to 150,000 clones, approximately 90% seen once. Study results and limitations: Nearly half of spike-specific TCRs reportedly target variant regions that are unmutated in the B.1.351 and B.1.1.7 variants. Clonal diversity may have been underestimated, and the donors were mostly white British, with more females than males.

This clone was found a few times. The antigen remains unidentified. The V call is TRBV5-6, the J call TRBJ2-2; D is unresolved. The sample was peripheral blood, taken 28 days after the second AZD1222 dose. The receptor's source is an adult who received the AZD1222 COVID-19 vaccine. The CDR3 DNA reads TGTGCCAGCAGCTTGTTCCGGAATCCGAACACCGGGGAGCTGTTTTTT. Its protein product is CASSLFRNPNTGELFF.